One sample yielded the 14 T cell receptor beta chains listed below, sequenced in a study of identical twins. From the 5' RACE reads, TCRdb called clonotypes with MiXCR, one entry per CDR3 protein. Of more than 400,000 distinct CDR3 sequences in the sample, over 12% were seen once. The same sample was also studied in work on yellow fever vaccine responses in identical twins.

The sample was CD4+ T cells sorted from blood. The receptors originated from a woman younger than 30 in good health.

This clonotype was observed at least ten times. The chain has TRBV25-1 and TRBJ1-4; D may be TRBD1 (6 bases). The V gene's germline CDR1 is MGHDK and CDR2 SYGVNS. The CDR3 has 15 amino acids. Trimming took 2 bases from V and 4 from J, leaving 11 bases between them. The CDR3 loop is CASSETGAGNEKLFF. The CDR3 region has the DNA TGTGCCAGCAGTGAAACGGGGGCCGGTAATGAAAAACTGTTTTTT.

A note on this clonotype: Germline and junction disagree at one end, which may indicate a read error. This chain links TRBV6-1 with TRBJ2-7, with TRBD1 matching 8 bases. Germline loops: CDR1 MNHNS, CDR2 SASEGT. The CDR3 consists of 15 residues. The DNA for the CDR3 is TGTGCCAGCAGAGAAGCCGGACAGGGCCCCTACGAGCAGTACTTC. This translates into CASREAGQGPYEQYF.

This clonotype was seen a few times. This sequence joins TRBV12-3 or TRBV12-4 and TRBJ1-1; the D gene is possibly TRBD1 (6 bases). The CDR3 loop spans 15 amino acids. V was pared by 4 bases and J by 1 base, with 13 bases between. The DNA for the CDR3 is TGTGCCAGCAGTTCCGGAGGACAGAGGAACACTGAAGCTTTCTTT. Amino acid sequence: CASSSGGQRNTEAFF.

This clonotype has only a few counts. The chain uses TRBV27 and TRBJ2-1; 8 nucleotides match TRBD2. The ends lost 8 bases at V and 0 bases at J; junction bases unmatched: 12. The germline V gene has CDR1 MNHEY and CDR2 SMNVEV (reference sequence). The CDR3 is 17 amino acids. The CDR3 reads CASSPRGGPSSYNEQFF. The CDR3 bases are TGTGCCAGCTCCCCCCGGGGGGGCCCAAGCTCCTACAATGAGCAGTTCTTC.

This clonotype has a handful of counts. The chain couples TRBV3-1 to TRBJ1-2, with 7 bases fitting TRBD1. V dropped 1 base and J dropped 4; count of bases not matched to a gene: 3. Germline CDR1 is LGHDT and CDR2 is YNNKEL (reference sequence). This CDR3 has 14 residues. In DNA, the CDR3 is TGTGCCAGCAGCCAAGCGGGACAGATCTATGGCTACACCTTC. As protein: CASSQAGQIYGYTF.

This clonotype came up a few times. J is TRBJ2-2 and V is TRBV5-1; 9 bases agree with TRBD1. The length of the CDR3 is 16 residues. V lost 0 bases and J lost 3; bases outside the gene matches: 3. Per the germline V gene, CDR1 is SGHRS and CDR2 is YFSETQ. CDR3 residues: CASSLEGQGYTGELFF. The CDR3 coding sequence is TGCGCCAGCAGCTTGGAGGGACAGGGATACACCGGGGAGCTGTTTTTT.

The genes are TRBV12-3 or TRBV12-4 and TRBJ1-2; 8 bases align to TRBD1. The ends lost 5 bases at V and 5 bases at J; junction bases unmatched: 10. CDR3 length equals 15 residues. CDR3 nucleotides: TGTGCCAGCAGTAAGCCAGCAGGGGGCCGGTATGGCTACACCTTC. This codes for CASSKPAGGRYGYTF.

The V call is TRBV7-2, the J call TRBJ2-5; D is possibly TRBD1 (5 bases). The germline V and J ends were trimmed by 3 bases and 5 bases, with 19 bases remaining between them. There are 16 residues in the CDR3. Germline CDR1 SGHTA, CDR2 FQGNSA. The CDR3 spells CASSFQGQGDKETQYF. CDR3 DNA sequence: TGTGCCAGCAGCTTTCAGGGCCAAGGCGACAAGGAGACCCAGTACTTC. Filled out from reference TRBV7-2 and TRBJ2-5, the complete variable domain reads GAGVSQSPSNKVTEKGKDVELRCDPISGHTALYWYRQSLGQGLEFLIYFQGNSAPDKSGLPSDRFSAERTGGSVSTLTIQRTQQEDSAVYLCASSFQGQGDKETQYFGPGTRLLVL.

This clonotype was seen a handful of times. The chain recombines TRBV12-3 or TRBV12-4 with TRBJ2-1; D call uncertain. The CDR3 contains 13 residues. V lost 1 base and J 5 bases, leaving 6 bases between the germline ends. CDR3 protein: CASSLVLHNEQFF. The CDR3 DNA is TGTGCCAGCAGTTTAGTACTCCACAATGAGCAGTTCTTC.

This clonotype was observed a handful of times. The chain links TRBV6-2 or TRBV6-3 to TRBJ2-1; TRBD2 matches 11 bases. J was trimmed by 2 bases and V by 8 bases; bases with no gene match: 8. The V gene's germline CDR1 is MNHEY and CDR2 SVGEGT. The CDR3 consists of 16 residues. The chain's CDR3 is CASHKLAGATYNEQFF. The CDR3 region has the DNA TGTGCCAGCCACAAACTAGCGGGGGCGACCTACAATGAGCAGTTCTTC.

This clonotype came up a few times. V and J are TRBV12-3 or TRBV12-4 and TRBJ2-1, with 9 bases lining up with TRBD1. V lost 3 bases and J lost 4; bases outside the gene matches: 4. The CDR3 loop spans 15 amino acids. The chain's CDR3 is CASSFTGGLYNEQFF. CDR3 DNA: TGTGCCAGCAGTTTCACAGGGGGCTTGTACAATGAGCAGTTCTTC.

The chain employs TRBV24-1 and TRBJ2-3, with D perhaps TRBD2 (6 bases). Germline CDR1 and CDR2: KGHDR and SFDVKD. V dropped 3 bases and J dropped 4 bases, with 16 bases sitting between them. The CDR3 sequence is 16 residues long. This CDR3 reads CATSDTGRREADTQYF. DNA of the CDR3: TGTGCCACCAGTGATACCGGCCGCAGGGAGGCAGATACGCAGTATTTT.

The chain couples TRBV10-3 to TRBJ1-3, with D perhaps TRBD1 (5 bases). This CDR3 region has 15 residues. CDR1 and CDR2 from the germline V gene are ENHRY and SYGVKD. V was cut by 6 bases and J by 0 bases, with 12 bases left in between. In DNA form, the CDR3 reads TGTGCCATCAGGGACACTCGGAGCTCTGGAAACACCATATATTTT. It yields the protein CAIRDTRSSGNTIYF.

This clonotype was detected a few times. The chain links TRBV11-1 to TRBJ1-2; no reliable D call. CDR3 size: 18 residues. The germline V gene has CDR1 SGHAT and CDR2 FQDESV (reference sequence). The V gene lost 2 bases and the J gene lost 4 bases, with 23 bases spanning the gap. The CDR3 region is CASSLRRSREAPGYGYTF. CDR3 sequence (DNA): TGTGCCAGCAGCTTAAGGCGTTCGCGGGAGGCTCCGGGCTATGGCTACACCTTC.